This T cell receptor (beta chain) was sequenced in a study of shared clonotypes between healthy human individuals. Study summary: Sampling drew on donors who were a couple of women and a few men aged 18 to 49. Study-level findings and limits: Across several donors, naive CD4 shared around 5.4%, naive CD8 under 4%, memory CD4 less than 2.5%, memory CD8 about 0.4%.

On this clone: As yet, its antigen is unknown.

Clones were read by immunoSEQ multiplex PCR, and TCRdb kept only the in-frame ones, dropping some. The sample carries about a million clones, around 74% recorded once. A CD45RA-negative memory subset and a CD45RA+ naive subset were separated from the CD4+ cells. This CDR3 has 14 amino acids. Germline V gives CDR1 MNHEY, CDR2 SVGAGI. The V gene end was trimmed by 5 bases and the J gene end by 8 bases; junction bases not matched to a gene: 2. The specimen sequenced was memory CD4+ T cells sorted from blood. The subset is: CD45RA-negative fraction. This receptor was identified in a man aged 18 to 30 in good health. The chain uses TRBV6-5 and TRBJ1-6; 11 positions agree with TRBD1. CDR3 sequence: CASSRTGGDSPLHF. As DNA, the CDR3 is TGTGCCAGCAGTAGGACAGGGGGCGATTCACCCCTCCACTTT.